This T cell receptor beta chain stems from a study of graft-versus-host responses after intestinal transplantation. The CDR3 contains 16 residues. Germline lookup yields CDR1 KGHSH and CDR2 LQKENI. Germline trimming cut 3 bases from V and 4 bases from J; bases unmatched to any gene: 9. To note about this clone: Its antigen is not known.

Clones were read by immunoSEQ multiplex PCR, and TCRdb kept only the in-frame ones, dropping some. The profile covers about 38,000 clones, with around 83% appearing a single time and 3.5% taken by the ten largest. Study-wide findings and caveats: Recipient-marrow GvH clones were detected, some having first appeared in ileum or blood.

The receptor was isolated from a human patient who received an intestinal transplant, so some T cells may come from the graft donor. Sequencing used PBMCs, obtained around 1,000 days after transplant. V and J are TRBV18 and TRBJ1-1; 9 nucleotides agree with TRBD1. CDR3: CASSPLQGADGTEAFF. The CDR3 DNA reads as TGTGCCAGCTCACCCCTACAGGGGGCTGATGGCACTGAAGCTTTCTTT.